This T cell receptor beta chain appears in the sequencing data of a study of T cells in narcolepsy. Study results and caveats: Comparing one patient's CSF and blood CD4+ clonotypes highlighted HCRT- and TRIB2-specific autoreactive clonotypes. No autoreactive T cell clone sequences appeared in some memory CD4+ repertoires.

Repertoires were generated with immunoSEQ multiplex PCR, while TCRdb's copy carries only in-frame clones and drops some. The table has 25,000 to 35,000 clones, roughly 90% seen once. In this sample, this clone turned up once. The antigen is not known. There are 13 residues in the CDR3. The V and J ends lost 8 bases and 7 bases respectively, with 15 bases between them. CDR1 is MDHEN and CDR2 is SYDVKM in the germline V gene. The V call is TRBV28, the J call TRBJ1-5, with D perhaps TRBD1 (6 bases). Sequencing was performed on CD45RA- memory CD4+ T cells from PBMCs. The clonotype originates from a human donor with narcolepsy. CDR3 sequence reads: CASAKWGQQPQHF. The CDR3 DNA sequence: TGTGCCAGCGCCAAATGGGGGCAGCAGCCCCAGCATTTT.